These 15 T cell receptor beta chains came from one sample sequenced in a study of identical twins (dated by TCRdb to 2016 to 2017). The method behind the library was 5' RACE. Sequencer: Illumina HiSeq 2000. TCRdb reprocessing: public reads trimmed at Q25 with fastp, clones called with MiXCR, in-frame beta chains kept. Entries are consolidated by CDR3 protein sequence, retaining the most common genes and DNA. The table for this sample lists about 470,000 distinct CDR3 sequences; approximately 24% of them were counted only once. The ten biggest clones cover around 3% of the sample. This sample was also put to use in a study of T cells expressing NK-cell markers.

The specimen was CD4+ T cells sorted from blood. The receptors were gathered from a woman under 30 in good health.

This clonotype was detected a few times. The rearrangement joins TRBV20-1 to TRBJ2-7; tentatively, D is TRBD1 or TRBD2 (5 bases each). The germline V gene encodes CDR1 DFQATT and CDR2 SNEGSKA (reference sequence). The V and J ends lost 6 bases and 4 bases respectively, with 16 bases between them. The CDR3 length is 13 residues. The CDR3 nucleotides read TGCAGTGCGAGGGGACCCCTTGGTTACGAGCAGTACTTC. This translates into CSARGPLGYEQYF.

The J gene is TRBJ2-1, the V gene TRBV6-1, with TRBD2 matching 9 bases. The CDR3 has 15 residues. V lost 7 bases, J lost 6 bases, and 10 bases stayed unmatched. The germline V gene encodes CDR1 MNHNS and CDR2 SASEGT. As DNA, the CDR3 is TGTGCCAGCACGAGACGGCGGGAGGGAGGCAATGAGCAGTTCTTC. Its translation is CASTRRREGGNEQFF.

This clonotype was recorded a few times. V and J are TRBV20-1 and TRBJ2-1; D assignment may be TRBD1 or TRBD2 (5 bases each). This CDR3 region has 14 residues. The V end lost 3 bases, the J end lost 9 bases, and 18 bases lay between the germline ends. CDR1 and CDR2 (germline): DFQATT, SNEGSKA (reference sequence). The CDR3 here is CSASLATLGGEQFF. As DNA, the CDR3 is TGCAGTGCTAGTTTGGCTACCCTTGGGGGTGAGCAGTTCTTC.

This clonotype appeared a few times. The rearrangement uses TRBV18 and TRBJ2-1; 12 nucleotides align to TRBD2. CDR1 KGHSH and CDR2 LQKENI come from the germline V gene. Losses at the gene ends were 6 bases for V and 6 bases for J; bases not matched to a gene: 9. The CDR3 covers 16 residues. CDR3 bases: TGTGCCAGCTCCCCGACCGGGACTAGCGGGTTCAATGAGCAGTTCTTC. Residues: CASSPTGTSGFNEQFF.

This chain links TRBV5-6 with TRBJ2-7; the match to TRBD1 covers 7 bases. CDR1 is SGHDT and CDR2 is YYEEEE in the germline V gene. The CDR3 length is 15 residues. V lost 2 bases to trimming and J lost 2 bases; unmatched junction nucleotides: 7. Here the CDR3 reads CASSFLQGSTYEQYF. The CDR3 DNA reads TGTGCCAGCAGCTTTTTACAGGGGTCAACCTACGAGCAGTACTTC.

This clonotype showed up many times. The rearrangement links TRBV2 to TRBJ1-1; D unresolved. The CDR3 sequence is 13 residues long. Per germline, CDR1 SNHLY and CDR2 FYNNEI. V lost 1 base and J lost 1, with 4 bases in between. This CDR3 reads CASSEEGNTEAFF. For the CDR3, the DNA is TGTGCCAGCAGTGAAGAGGGGAACACTGAAGCTTTCTTT.

This chain connects TRBV11-1 to TRBJ1-5, with 7 bases fitting TRBD1. Germline loops: CDR1 SGHAT, CDR2 FQDESV (reference sequence). The junction had 16 bases not matched to a gene; V was cut back by 5 bases and J by 3 bases. This CDR3 has 18 amino acids. In DNA, the CDR3 is TGTGCCAGCAGCCTTTTTGTAGGACAGGCGTACTACAATCAGCCCCAGCATTTT. This codes for CASSLFVGQAYYNQPQHF.

V and J are TRBV3-1 and TRBJ1-5, with 8 bases matching TRBD1. The ends lost 3 bases at V and 6 bases at J; junction bases unmatched: 7. Germline V CDR1 and CDR2: LGHDT, YNNKEL (reference sequence). The CDR3 spans 15 residues. CDR3 nucleotides: TGTGCCAGCAGCCACACGACAGGGGCGGGTCAGCCCCAGCATTTT. This gives the protein CASSHTTGAGQPQHF.

The chain links TRBV6-1 to TRBJ2-7; D tentatively fits TRBD1 or TRBD2 (5 bases each). This CDR3 contains 15 residues. Trimming cost V 7 bases and J 1 base, with 17 bases left between them. Germline CDR1 MNHNS, CDR2 SASEGT. Here the CDR3 reads CASIRPGTPSYEQYF. The CDR3 region has the DNA TGTGCCAGCATTCGACCCGGGACGCCTTCCTACGAGCAGTACTTC.

The V gene is TRBV4-1, the J gene TRBJ1-2, with a weak D call TRBD1 (5 bases). The ends were cut back, 3 bases at V and 4 bases at J, with 15 bases in the middle. Per the germline V gene, CDR1 is MGHRA and CDR2 is YSYEKL. The CDR3 length is 15 residues. This CDR3 is CASSQAGWSVYGYTF. DNA of the CDR3: TGCGCCAGCAGCCAGGCAGGGTGGTCGGTCTATGGCTACACCTTC.

This clonotype was seen a few times. Written as DNA, the CDR3 is TGCAGCGCCGGGGACAACCGCTATGGCTACACCTTC. As protein: CSAGDNRYGYTF. The chain combines TRBV29-1 with TRBJ1-2, with D maybe TRBD1 (6 bases). V was clipped by 7 bases and J by 4 bases, with 13 bases between them. The germline gives CDR1 SQVTM, CDR2 ANQGSEA. There are 12 residues in the CDR3.

The chain uses TRBV12-3 or TRBV12-4 and TRBJ2-7, with D perhaps TRBD1 or TRBD2 (5 bases each). Trimming removed 8 bases from V and 2 bases from J, with 10 bases in between. CDR3 length: 12 amino acids. The CDR3 DNA follows: TGTGCCAGCTGTGGGGGTACCTACGAGCAGTACTTC. Translated: CASCGGTYEQYF.

The chain uses TRBV20-1 and TRBJ2-2; TRBD1 agrees at 8 bases. Looked up from germline, CDR1 is DFQATT and CDR2 is SNEGSKA (reference sequence). This CDR3 is 17 amino acids long. J gave up 1 base and V 0 bases, and 7 bases lay outside the gene matches. CDR3 bases: TGCAGTGCTAGAGATCAGCCAGGGACAGGGAACACCGGGGAGCTGTTTTTT. This translates into CSARDQPGTGNTGELFF.

The rearrangement links TRBV7-8 to TRBJ2-7; the D gene could be TRBD1 or TRBD2 (5 bases each). Germline loops: CDR1 SGHVS, CDR2 FQNEAQ. The CDR3 length is 15 residues. Trimming removed 5 bases from V and 3 bases from J, with 17 bases in between. The DNA of the CDR3 is TGTGCCAGCAGCCCACCGGGACCCCGAGACTACGAGCAGTACTTC. This gives the protein CASSPPGPRDYEQYF.

J is TRBJ2-5 and V is TRBV5-1; 12 nucleotides match TRBD2. This CDR3 has 16 residues. Per the germline V gene, CDR1 is SGHRS and CDR2 is YFSETQ. V trimming: 3 bases; J trimming: 5 bases; junction bases outside the gene matches: 8. As DNA, the CDR3 is TGCGCCAGCAGCTCAACGACTAGCGGGAGTCGCGAGACCCAGTACTTC. This sequence encodes CASSSTTSGSRETQYF.